These 11 T cell receptor beta chains were all obtained from the same sample, sequenced in a study of T-cell reconstitution after alpha-beta-depleted transplantation in children (dated by TCRdb to between 2015 and 2016). Library prep was done by PCR. Instrument used: Illumina HiSeq 2500. TCR library preparation used molecular barcoding, with unique molecular identifiers applied to normalize quantification of the TCRbeta repertoire. TCRdb took the public reads, trimmed them with fastp at Q25, ran MiXCR for clone calling and kept in-frame beta chains. Rows are unified per CDR3 protein, each entry keeping the most common DNA and genes. Within this sample are approximately 500,000 distinct CDR3 sequences, with over 9.5% of them counted one time only. The ten largest clones capture roughly 2% of the sample. The intended sense of this specimen's treatment or condition label: allogeneic hematopoietic cell transplantation with graft depleted of TCRalphabeta T cells and CD19 B cells.

The sample here was PBMCs, taken before TCRalphabeta/CD19-depleted stem cell transplant. The receptor source for this set is a child aged 2 to 9 with inherited bone marrow failure, due to receive a stem cell transplant.

In its sample, this clonotype was seen many times. The chain joins TRBV24-1 to TRBJ2-5; the D is unclear. Between the trimmed V and J ends, which lost 1 base and 5 bases, there was a span of 4 bases. Per germline, CDR1 KGHDR and CDR2 SFDVKD. The CDR3 length is 12 residues. Here the CDR3 reads CATSDFRETQYF. The CDR3 DNA reads TGTGCCACCAGTGATTTTCGGGAGACCCAGTACTTC.

This clonotype was counted ten times or more. The chain links TRBV20-1 to TRBJ2-2; D is uncertain. V shed 0 bases and J shed 1 base, with 9 bases lying between them. In germline, CDR1 is DFQATT, CDR2 SNEGSKA (reference sequence). The CDR3 consists of 15 residues. This CDR3 reads CSARDRSMNTGELFF. The CDR3 nucleotides are TGCAGTGCTAGAGATCGCTCGATGAACACCGGGGAGCTGTTTTTT.

This clonotype was counted many times. The V gene is TRBV20-1, the J gene TRBJ1-3; tentatively, D is TRBD1 (5 bases). The CDR3 length is 14 residues. Trimming took off 3 bases at V and 0 bases at J, with 9 bases between the two ends. CDR1 is DFQATT, CDR2 SNEGSKA, per germline (reference sequence). CDR3 nucleotides: TGCAGTGCTAGGCGGGACCACTCTGGAAACACCATATATTTT. Its protein product is CSARRDHSGNTIYF.

The gene calls are TRBV19 and TRBJ2-7, with D uncertain. Deletions cut 2 bases from V and 2 bases from J, with 7 bases between. This CDR3 comprises 13 residues. In germline, CDR1 is LNHDA, CDR2 SQIVND (reference sequence). The DNA of the CDR3 is TGTGCCAGTAGTATAAAAGGGACCTACGAGCAGTACTTC. Translating gives CASSIKGTYEQYF.

This clonotype was seen at least ten times. The V and J genes are TRBV5-1 and TRBJ1-5; D unclear. There are 14 residues in the CDR3. Trimming took 0 bases from V and 10 from J, leaving 14 bases between them. From germline, CDR1 is SGHRS and CDR2 YFSETQ. The CDR3 reads CASSLDGGREPQHF. CDR3 nucleotide sequence: TGCGCCAGCAGCTTGGATGGAGGGAGGGAACCCCAGCATTTT.

In this sample, this clonotype turned up many times. V and J are TRBV12-3 or TRBV12-4 and TRBJ2-7; the D gene is possibly TRBD2 (6 bases). The V gene lost 4 bases and the J gene lost 0 bases, with 16 bases spanning the gap. This CDR3 is 16 amino acids long. The CDR3 region has the DNA TGTGCCAGCAGTTATCCCCGACTAGGGAGCTCCTACGAGCAGTACTTC. Translated: CASSYPRLGSSYEQYF.

The chain is built from TRBV19 and TRBJ2-1, with 7 bases identical to TRBD1. This CDR3 is built from 16 residues. Looked up from germline, CDR1 is LNHDA and CDR2 is SQIVND (reference sequence). The J segment lost 3 bases and the V segment lost 5 bases, leaving 10 bases of the junction unmatched. This CDR3 reads CASSFYRGKVYNEQFF. The CDR3 nucleotides are TGTGCCAGTAGTTTCTACAGGGGCAAAGTCTACAATGAGCAGTTCTTC. Complete variable domain (other parts from reference TRBV19 and TRBJ2-1): DGGITQSPKYLFRKEGQNVTLSCEQNLNHDAMYWYRQDPGQGLRLIYYSQIVNDFQKGDIAEGYSVSREKKESFPLTVTSAQKNPTAFYLCASSFYRGKVYNEQFFGPGTRLTVL.

In this sample, this clonotype turned up many times. The chain links TRBV25-1 to TRBJ2-2; D uncertain. Trimming shortened V by 2 bases and J by 4 bases, and 8 bases separated the two germline ends. Germline CDR1 is MGHDK and CDR2 is SYGVNS. This CDR3 is 14 amino acids long. The CDR3 protein is CASSETWGTGELFF. CDR3 nucleotides: TGTGCCAGCAGTGAAACCTGGGGCACCGGGGAGCTGTTTTTT.

This clonotype was picked up many times. This chain joins TRBV4-2 and TRBJ1-4; D is unresolved. Between the trimmed V and J ends, which lost 1 base and 9 bases, there was a span of 6 bases. The CDR3 spans 12 residues. Germline-derived CDR1 and CDR2 are LGHNA and YNFKEQ. For the CDR3, the DNA is TGTGCCAGCAGCCAAGCAACTCAAAAACTGTTTTTT. Translated: CASSQATQKLFF.

In its sample, this clonotype was seen many times. The V and J genes are TRBV6-1 and TRBJ1-1; maybe TRBD1 (5 bases). Germline V gene sequence: CDR1 MNHNS, CDR2 SASEGT. The CDR3 has 17 residues. Trimming stripped 2 bases from V and 6 bases from J, with 22 bases between. CDR3 bases: TGTGCCAGCAGTGAACGGAGGCCATCTTCGGGGCAGCCTGAAGCTTTCTTT. Residues: CASSERRPSSGQPEAFF.

This clonotype was picked up many times. V and J are TRBV28 and TRBJ2-1; D unclear. V lost 7 bases, J lost 6 bases, and 19 bases lay in between. CDR1 and CDR2 (germline): MDHEN, SYDVKM. CDR3 length: 15 amino acids. The CDR3 DNA sequence: TGTGCCAGCACAGGTGGCCCATCCATGGGCAATGAGCAGTTCTTC. Protein: CASTGGPSMGNEQFF.